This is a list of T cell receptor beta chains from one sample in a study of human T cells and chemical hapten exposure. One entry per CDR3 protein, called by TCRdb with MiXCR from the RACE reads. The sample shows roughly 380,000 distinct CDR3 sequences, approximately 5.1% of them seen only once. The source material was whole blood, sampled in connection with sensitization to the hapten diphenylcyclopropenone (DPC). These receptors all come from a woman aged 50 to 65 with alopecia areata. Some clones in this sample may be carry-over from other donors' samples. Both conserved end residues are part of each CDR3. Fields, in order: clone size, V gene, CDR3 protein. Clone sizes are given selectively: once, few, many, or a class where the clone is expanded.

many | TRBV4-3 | CASSQDRLGTDTQYF
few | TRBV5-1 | CASSRGPIAGGVEAKNIQYF
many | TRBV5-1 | CASSPRDRGWYNEQFF
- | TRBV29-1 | CSVLAGTGGDGYTF
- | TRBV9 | CASSGSGRSKETQYF
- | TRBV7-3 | CASSAMGQGGGEAFF
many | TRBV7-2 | CASSPMTSGPYEQYF
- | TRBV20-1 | CSARDIGGERGTDTQYF
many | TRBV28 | CASSSSTLGKNIQYF
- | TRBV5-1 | CASSLAGTTQETQYF
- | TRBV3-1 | CAIGQGVVPLHF
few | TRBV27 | CASSLKGRLAGTPDTQYF
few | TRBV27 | CASSPTWGYNSPLHF
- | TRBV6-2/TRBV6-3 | CASSYVSSINTGAYQPQHF
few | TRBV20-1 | CSASTGTLNGEAFF
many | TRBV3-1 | CASETSGRADTQYF
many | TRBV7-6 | CASSRGTANTGELFF
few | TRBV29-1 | CSVEGIGAEQYF
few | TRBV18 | CASSPPTRDRDEQFF
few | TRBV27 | CASSTPGTRFDNEQFF
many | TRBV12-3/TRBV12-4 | CASSLWRHLNTGELFF
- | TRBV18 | CASSGFQEYEQYF
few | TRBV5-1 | CASSPRVTGGANVLTF
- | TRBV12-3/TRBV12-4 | CASREGTTYNSPLHF
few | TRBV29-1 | CSVEEGTGFTYGYTF
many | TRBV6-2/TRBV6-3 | CASSSPKIAGVGEQFF
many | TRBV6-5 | CASSYLPRMNTEAFF
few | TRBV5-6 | CASSLGSTEKLFF
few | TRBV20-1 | CSALDRDGSNQPQHF
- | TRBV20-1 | CSARGRDRVTDTQYF
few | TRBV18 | CASSPNPQQFGNTIYF
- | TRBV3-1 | CASSQSLASFSGELFF
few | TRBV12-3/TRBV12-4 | CASSPHGQGIDTQYF
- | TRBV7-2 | CASSLGGGASEKLFF
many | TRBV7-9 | CASSRGNNQPQHF
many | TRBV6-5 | CASRKGGNYGYTF
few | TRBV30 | CAWSLARRDEQYF
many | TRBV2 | CASSAKLRGLRGYTF
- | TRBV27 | CASSSGQGYGELFF
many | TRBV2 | CASRAPDKYEQYF
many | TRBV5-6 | CASSFSNTEAFF
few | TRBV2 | CASSEIQPNYGYTF
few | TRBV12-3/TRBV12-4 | CASSSTSLFTRGKETQYF
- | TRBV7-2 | CASSLAGTSGGGAKNIQYF
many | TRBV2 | CASSGTGSAKNIQYF
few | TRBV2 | CAVPISGRGPDTQYF
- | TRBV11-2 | CASSYSRLTGANVLTF
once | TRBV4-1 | CASSQGPSAQPQHF
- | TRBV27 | CASSFQTSGEAFF
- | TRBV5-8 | CASKGQSNEQFF
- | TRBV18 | CASSPTSGSPTEQFF
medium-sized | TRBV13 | CASSPGTGEQYF
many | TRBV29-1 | CSVHDILNTGELFF
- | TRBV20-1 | CSARDPQGPPYEQYF